This record looks at one TCR beta chain sequence and its context. Its antigen is as yet unknown. The data were obtained in a study of cytomegalovirus exposure and HLA in healthy donors. Study-level results: Some TCR beta chains (164 of them) were listed as cytomegalovirus-associated. Most sequenced TCRs were rare (though some public TCRs occurred in many donors). First-cohort TCR clusters tended to co-occur in the 120 or so validation repertoires, a later analysis found.

TCRdb's copy holds only in-frame clones and misses some; the assay was immunoSEQ multiplex PCR. The sample carries approximately 140,000 clones, around 85% recorded once. The receptor was isolated from a man aged 18 to 35 in good health and CMV-seronegative. Sequencing used PBMCs.

CDR3 DNA: TGTGCCAGCAGTTTAGGCCTAGCTTCCTACGAGCAGTACTTC. Protein product: CASSLGLASYEQYF. The J gene is TRBJ2-7, the V gene TRBV27, with D tentatively TRBD2 (5 bases). CDR3 length: 14 residues. Germline V gene lookup returns CDR1 MNHEY and CDR2 SMNVEV (reference sequence). V lost 2 bases, J lost 1 base, and 9 bases lay in between.